This record looks at one T cell receptor beta chain sequence and its context. It has no known antigen specificity. No clone much larger than this one lies a single base away; base qualities are absent. The record originates from a study of T cell repertoires in cytomegalovirus infection (dated by TCRdb to about 2019). Background on the whole study: The HLA type of each donor mattered for the analysis, because public TCR beta signatures pointed to carriage of CMV infection along with the matching HLA type. Overall study outcomes, separate from this receptor: The ex vivo response was dominated by HLA-C-restricted CMV-specific TCR beta clonotypes, and the single most frequent clonotype in two of eight donors was supplied by these HLA-C-restricted clonotypes. Carriers of CMV infection plus the relevant HLA type were discriminated by the cumulative frequency of public TCR beta family members in the study cohort and in an independent approximately 340-donor cohort.

V sheds 3 bases and J sheds 4 bases, leaving 9 bases between their ends. The CDR3, cysteine through phenylalanine, is 14 amino acids long. The CDR3 DNA has 42 bases and is translated from base 1. Sequencing instrument: Illumina HiSeq 1500. TCRdb applied fastp at Q25 and MiXCR to the public reads, then kept only in-frame beta chains. Every entry covers one CDR3 protein and lists the most common genes and DNA from its rows. The sample contains about 190,000 distinct CDR3 sequences, 28% of them found a single time. The ten biggest clones cover around 29% of the sample. The TCR originated in a human donor in good health (CMV status not recorded). Some clones in this sample may be carry-over from other donors' samples. The sequenced sample consisted of PBMCs. Rearrangement joined TRBV12-3 or TRBV12-4 to TRBJ1-4, with the D gene uncertain. For the CDR3, the sequence is CASSLTFGNEKLFF. The DNA sequence follows: TGTGCCAGCAGTTTGACTTTCGGTAATGAAAAACTGTTTTTT.